These T cell receptor beta chains were read from a single sample in a study of control samples from healthy donors and cancer patients. Only in-frame clones appear in the TCRdb table, and some are missing; sequencing was by immunoSEQ multiplex PCR. The sample lists about 150,000 clones, about 94% seen once, with 5.5% to 6% in the top ten. The sequencing input was blood. Receptor source: a man between 35 and 55 years old in good health. The conserved cysteine and the conserved F or W are not part of the CDR3 here.

j_gene,v_gene,CDR3aa
TRBJ2-7,TRBV4-3,ASSQDRDYEQY
TRBJ2-7,TRBV7-2,ASSLRAGVEQY
TRBJ2-5,TRBV2,AISRGHQETQY
TRBJ1-2,TRBV6-6,ASSHGTHYGYT
TRBJ2-3,TRBV4-2,ASSQTSGGATDTQY
TRBJ1-1,TRBV4-3,ASSQGENTEAF
TRBJ1-3,TRBV7-9,ASSRLRGRVNTIY
TRBJ2-7,TRBV6-5,ASSYAVPGQGGEQY
TRBJ2-5,TRBV11-2,ASSPRPGQRETQY
TRBJ1-5,TRBV7-9,ASSLGPPYSNQPQH
TRBJ2-1,TRBV6-6,ASSYGASGGIEQF
TRBJ1-1,TRBV9,ASSVSWGQYGAF
TRBJ1-6,TRBV19,ASSRSGTGNSPLH
TRBJ2-5,TRBV27,ASRRTGRYETQY
TRBJ1-2,TRBV29-1,SVGGLMGYGYT
TRBJ2-1,TRBV27,ASSLSPTGGEF
TRBJ2-7,TRBV6-6,ASSLSAGQGTNLIYEQY
TRBJ1-4,TRBV18,ASSPQGDPSTNEKLF
TRBJ1-2,TRBV6-1,ASSDSPSNYGYT
TRBJ2-1,TRBV15,ATSRTLSGASYNEQF
TRBJ1-2,TRBV7-9,ASSSRQGQGAYGYT
TRBJ2-3,TRBV24-1,ATSDYRGLPTDTQY
TRBJ1-5,TRBV5-4,ASSLNGGTQPQH
TRBJ2-3,TRBV4-3,ASSQSLSGGAGDTQY
TRBJ2-7,TRBV6-5,ASSRGEREQY
TRBJ1-4,TRBV27,ASSLSGRDSETV
TRBJ1-1,TRBV6-4,ASSDETGGRTEAF
TRBJ2-2,TRBV9,ASSEGQGSTGTGELF
TRBJ1-6,TRBV7-8,ASSSEVRGNSPLH
TRBJ1-2,TRBV6-5,ASSSASGGNYGYT
TRBJ1-1,TRBV7-3,ASSLSANTEAF
TRBJ2-5,TRBV5-6,ASSLVGVETQY
TRBJ1-2,TRBV5-1,ASSPGGPGYGYT
TRBJ2-7,TRBV10-3,AIRDIYEQY
TRBJ1-2,TRBV5-1,ASSSTNYGYT
TRBJ1-4,TRBV3-1/TRBV3-2,ASSLVPGQGFEKLF
TRBJ1-5,TRBV5-5,ASSLDPRPVVNQPQH
TRBJ1-2,TRBV5-1,ASSLAGGRWGSNYGYT
TRBJ1-6,TRBV7-2,ASSDSSLTPLH
TRBJ2-3,TRBV24-1,ATSDLGTSADTQY
TRBJ1-6,TRBV7-2,ASSPDLLPLH
TRBJ1-2,TRBV7-9,ASSPWEGPQNYGYT
TRBJ2-1,TRBV11-2,ASSLLVGEGAVNEQF
TRBJ2-7,TRBV24-1,ATSDTSSAGGPYEQY
TRBJ2-3,TRBV27,ASCRLAGGTDTQY
TRBJ1-1,TRBV29-1,SVRTGTGTEAF
TRBJ2-5,TRBV10-2,ASSGTGLETQY
TRBJ1-2,TRBV6-6,ASSRGQIYGYT
TRBJ2-2,TRBV5-4,ASSLAGRRTGELF